Listed below are T cell receptor beta chains from one sample, sequenced in a study of cytomegalovirus exposure and HLA in healthy donors. The data were produced by immunoSEQ multiplex PCR, yet TCRdb's version contains in-frame clones alone and is incomplete. The sample lists 150,000 to 200,000 clones; under 80% were seen once. Sequenced material: PBMCs. These TCRs come from a female donor in good health and CMV-seronegative. The CDR3 runs from the conserved cysteine through the conserved F or W. D genes are given only for firm matches. Some rows have no size entry. The others give once, few or many, or a class for an expanded clone.

v_gene: TRBV19
j_gene: TRBJ2-1
abundance: few
d_gene: TRBD1
CDR3aa: CASSSLGDRDGEQFF
CDR3nt: TGTGCCAGTAGTAGCTTGGGGGACAGGGACGGTGAGCAGTTCTTC

v_gene: TRBV6-4
j_gene: TRBJ2-4
abundance: -
d_gene: TRBD2
CDR3aa: CASRDPGTSLSIQYF
CDR3nt: TGTGCCAGCAGGGATCCCGGGACTAGCCTGAGCATTCAGTACTTC

v_gene: TRBV28
j_gene: TRBJ2-7
abundance: -
d_gene: TRBD1
CDR3aa: CASSSQQSWSGGGNPYEQYF
CDR3nt: TGTGCCAGCAGTTCACAACAATCGTGGTCAGGGGGCGGGAACCCCTACGAGCAGTACTTC

v_gene: TRBV30
j_gene: TRBJ1-1
abundance: -
d_gene: -
CDR3aa: CAWTLNTEAFF
CDR3nt: TGTGCCTGGACCTTGAACACTGAAGCTTTCTTT

v_gene: TRBV7-3
j_gene: TRBJ2-2
abundance: -
d_gene: -
CDR3aa: CASSPGGGSAGELFF
CDR3nt: TGTGCCAGCAGCCCTGGGGGGGGCTCGGCCGGGGAGCTGTTTTTT

v_gene: TRBV29-1
j_gene: TRBJ1-5
abundance: -
d_gene: -
CDR3aa: CSVADFSNQPQHF
CDR3nt: TGCAGCGTCGCGGACTTTAGCAATCAGCCCCAGCATTTT

v_gene: TRBV30
j_gene: TRBJ1-1
abundance: once
d_gene: -
CDR3aa: CAWSQGGARDFF
CDR3nt: TGTGCCTGGAGCCAAGGAGGGGCCCGGGATTTCTTT

v_gene: TRBV28
j_gene: TRBJ1-5
abundance: few
d_gene: -
CDR3aa: CASSLDAGQPQHF
CDR3nt: TGTGCCAGCAGTTTAGACGCAGGACAGCCCCAGCATTTT

v_gene: TRBV7-2
j_gene: TRBJ2-3
abundance: few
d_gene: TRBD2
CDR3aa: CASSLRLAGGLDTQYF
CDR3nt: TGTGCCAGCAGCCTGAGACTAGCGGGGGGGCTAGATACGCAGTATTTT

v_gene: TRBV14
j_gene: TRBJ2-5
abundance: -
d_gene: -
CDR3aa: CASSQDMKGAQYF
CDR3nt: TGTGCCAGCAGCCAAGATATGAAGGGAGCCCAGTACTTC

v_gene: TRBV2
j_gene: TRBJ2-3
abundance: few
d_gene: TRBD2
CDR3aa: CASKTSGSTDTQYF
CDR3nt: TGTGCCAGCAAGACTAGCGGTAGCACAGATACGCAGTATTTT

v_gene: TRBV5-1
j_gene: TRBJ2-3
abundance: few
d_gene: TRBD1
CDR3aa: CASSLAGQGADTQYF
CDR3nt: TGCGCCAGCAGCTTGGCAGGGCAGGGGGCAGATACGCAGTATTTT

v_gene: TRBV5-4
j_gene: TRBJ2-4
abundance: -
d_gene: -
CDR3aa: CASKTPGLDIQYF
CDR3nt: TGTGCCAGCAAAACGCCAGGGTTGGACATTCAGTACTTC

v_gene: TRBV5-1
j_gene: TRBJ2-3
abundance: -
d_gene: TRBD2
CDR3aa: CASSLRTSGTSTDTQYF
CDR3nt: TGCGCCAGCAGCTTACGAACTAGCGGGACAAGCACAGATACGCAGTATTTT

v_gene: TRBV7-9
j_gene: TRBJ2-7
abundance: few
d_gene: -
CDR3aa: CASSLLGLAMYEQYF
CDR3nt: TGTGCCAGCAGCCTTCTCGGGCTAGCGATGTACGAGCAGTACTTC

v_gene: TRBV5-4
j_gene: TRBJ2-3
abundance: -
d_gene: -
CDR3aa: CASSSPRGTTDTQYF
CDR3nt: TGTGCCAGCTCATCTCCCAGGGGCACCACAGATACGCAGTATTTT

v_gene: TRBV11-2
j_gene: TRBJ2-4
abundance: -
d_gene: TRBD1
CDR3aa: CASSLRQGEAKNIQYF
CDR3nt: TGTGCCAGCAGCTTAAGGCAGGGGGAGGCCAAAAACATTCAGTACTTC

v_gene: TRBV29-1
j_gene: TRBJ1-6
abundance: -
d_gene: -
CDR3aa: CSVLERANSPLHF
CDR3nt: TGCAGCGTCCTTGAGAGGGCTAATTCACCCCTCCACTTT

v_gene: TRBV10-2
j_gene: TRBJ2-2
abundance: -
d_gene: -
CDR3aa: CASNGGHGELFF
CDR3nt: TGCGCCAGCAACGGTGGTCACGGGGAGCTGTTTTTT

v_gene: TRBV5-1
j_gene: TRBJ1-3
abundance: -
d_gene: TRBD1
CDR3aa: CASSSPGQGSPLSGNTIYF
CDR3nt: TGCGCCAGCAGCTCGCCGGGACAGGGGTCCCCTCTCTCTGGAAACACCATATATTTT

v_gene: TRBV7-6
j_gene: TRBJ1-2
abundance: -
d_gene: TRBD1
CDR3aa: CASSIGTGPSGYTF
CDR3nt: TGTGCCAGCAGCATTGGGACAGGGCCGAGTGGCTACACCTTC

v_gene: TRBV5-1
j_gene: TRBJ1-1
abundance: -
d_gene: -
CDR3aa: CASSPAGAGMNTEAFF
CDR3nt: TGCGCCAGCAGCCCGGCAGGCGCAGGGATGAACACTGAAGCTTTCTTT

v_gene: TRBV5-5
j_gene: TRBJ1-6
abundance: few
d_gene: -
CDR3aa: CASSLSAGANSPLHF
CDR3nt: TGTGCCAGCAGCTTGTCAGCAGGGGCTAATTCACCCCTCCACTTT

v_gene: TRBV19
j_gene: TRBJ1-2
abundance: -
d_gene: TRBD1
CDR3aa: CASSMLAGGSYGYTF
CDR3nt: TGTGCCAGTAGTATGTTGGCAGGGGGTTCCTATGGCTACACCTTC

v_gene: TRBV7-9
j_gene: TRBJ2-5
abundance: once
d_gene: -
CDR3aa: CASQRGQETQYF
CDR3nt: TGTGCCAGCCAGAGGGGGCAAGAGACCCAGTACTTC

v_gene: TRBV9
j_gene: TRBJ1-2
abundance: once
d_gene: TRBD1
CDR3aa: CASSYRGTGGYTF
CDR3nt: TGTGCCAGCAGCTACAGGGGTACGGGAGGCTACACCTTC

v_gene: TRBV10-1
j_gene: TRBJ2-3
abundance: -
d_gene: TRBD2
CDR3aa: CASSQRLAPDTQYF
CDR3nt: TGCGCCAGCAGTCAGAGACTAGCTCCCGATACGCAGTATTTT

v_gene: TRBV28
j_gene: TRBJ2-7
abundance: -
d_gene: TRBD2
CDR3aa: CASPPPQRLAGPEQYF
CDR3nt: TGTGCCAGCCCACCCCCCCAACGGCTAGCGGGACCCGAGCAGTACTTC

v_gene: TRBV5-1
j_gene: TRBJ2-7
abundance: once
d_gene: TRBD1
CDR3aa: CASSGNRGYEQYF
CDR3nt: TGCGCCAGCAGCGGCAACAGGGGTTACGAGCAGTACTTC

v_gene: TRBV30
j_gene: TRBJ2-7
abundance: -
d_gene: TRBD2
CDR3aa: CACRPAGVDEQYF
CDR3nt: TGTGCCTGCAGGCCAGCGGGAGTGGACGAGCAGTACTTC

v_gene: TRBV7-8
j_gene: TRBJ1-4
abundance: -
d_gene: -
CDR3aa: CASSRGRRSTNEKLFF
CDR3nt: TGTGCCAGCAGCCGCGGGAGGCGATCGACTAATGAAAAACTGTTTTTT

v_gene: TRBV28
j_gene: TRBJ1-1
abundance: few
d_gene: -
CDR3aa: CASSLPGGSGTEAFF
CDR3nt: TGTGCCAGCAGTTTACCGGGGGGCTCGGGCACTGAAGCTTTCTTT

v_gene: TRBV29-1
j_gene: TRBJ2-5
abundance: -
d_gene: -
CDR3aa: CSVEASFQETQYF
CDR3nt: TGCAGCGTTGAAGCAAGCTTTCAAGAGACCCAGTACTTC

v_gene: TRBV7-3
j_gene: TRBJ1-2
abundance: -
d_gene: -
CDR3aa: CASSLTGEGYTF
CDR3nt: TGTGCCAGCAGCTTAACGGGCGAAGGCTACACCTTC

v_gene: TRBV2
j_gene: TRBJ1-1
abundance: -
d_gene: -
CDR3aa: CASSEASRPGFEAFF
CDR3nt: TGTGCCAGCAGTGAGGCCAGCCGCCCGGGTTTTGAAGCTTTCTTT

v_gene: TRBV28
j_gene: TRBJ2-5
abundance: few
d_gene: -
CDR3aa: CASSPGTDQGETQYF
CDR3nt: TGTGCCAGCAGCCCTGGGACCGACCAGGGGGAGACCCAGTACTTC

v_gene: TRBV6-6
j_gene: TRBJ1-4
abundance: -
d_gene: TRBD1
CDR3aa: CASSYSLTGEKLFF
CDR3nt: TGTGCCAGCAGTTACTCGCTGACAGGGGAAAAACTGTTTTTT

v_gene: TRBV6-5
j_gene: TRBJ1-2
abundance: -
d_gene: -
CDR3aa: CATQAGSLGYTF
CDR3nt: TGTGCCACCCAGGCGGGGTCATTGGGCTACACCTTC

v_gene: TRBV6-5
j_gene: TRBJ2-2
abundance: -
d_gene: -
CDR3aa: CASNRGINTGELFF
CDR3nt: TGTGCCAGCAATCGGGGGATTAACACCGGGGAGCTGTTTTTT

v_gene: TRBV6-5
j_gene: TRBJ2-7
abundance: few
d_gene: -
CDR3aa: CASSTGTPPYEQYF
CDR3nt: TGTGCCAGCAGTACCGGGACTCCACCCTACGAGCAGTACTTC

v_gene: TRBV6-4
j_gene: TRBJ2-3
abundance: -
d_gene: TRBD2
CDR3aa: CASSDSGGVKYF
CDR3nt: TGTGCCAGCAGTGACTCGGGGGGGGTAAAGTATTTT

v_gene: TRBV11-3
j_gene: TRBJ1-4
abundance: -
d_gene: -
CDR3aa: CASSLGGANEKLFF
CDR3nt: TGTGCCAGCAGCTTAGGGGGCGCGAATGAAAAACTGTTTTTT

v_gene: TRBV4-1
j_gene: TRBJ2-3
abundance: -
d_gene: -
CDR3aa: CASSQDWGSDTQYF
CDR3nt: TGCGCCAGCAGCCAAGATTGGGGCTCAGATACGCAGTATTTT

v_gene: TRBV6-5
j_gene: TRBJ1-2
abundance: -
d_gene: TRBD1
CDR3aa: CASSYGGQESGYTF
CDR3nt: TGTGCCAGCAGTTATGGGGGACAGGAGTCCGGCTACACCTTC